A selection of T cell receptor beta chains follows, all from one sample in a study of identical twins. TCRdb re-derived calls from the 5' RACE reads in MiXCR, one entry per CDR3 protein. Of 1.5 million to 2 million distinct CDR3 sequences listed, around 29% are singletons. The sample consisted of cord blood. Source of these receptors: a newborn girl in good health. CDR3s leave out the opening cysteine and the closing phenylalanine or tryptophan. D genes are given only for firm matches. Size is stated for part of the rows, as once, few or many counts, or as a class when the clone is expanded.

d_gene | v_gene | abundance | CDR3aa
- | TRBV5-1 | - | ASTSTGSYGYT
- | TRBV19 | - | ASSISGGDQPQH
- | TRBV5-1 | - | ASSVAGTLAKNIQY
- | TRBV3-1 | few | ASTQAHGTEAF
TRBD2 | TRBV4-1 | few | ASSPRASGISYNEQF
TRBD1 | TRBV14 | few | ASSQTSDRDEKLF
- | TRBV7-2 | few | DSSPNYGYT
TRBD2 | TRBV9 | - | ASSVAAGGGIFYEQY
- | TRBV29-1 | - | SVLPRPGEETQF
- | TRBV7-9 | - | ASSRGEENGYT
TRBD2 | TRBV29-1 | - | SVERRLGSGDADAQY
- | TRBV5-6 | few | ASSLEPTGYGYT
TRBD1 | TRBV5-1 | - | ASGLDPRQGGDTSPLH
- | TRBV5-1 | - | ASQKDLSYNEQY
- | TRBV6-1 | - | ASSEGGLPSNGYT
- | TRBV2 | few | ASKISETIRYEQY
- | TRBV14 | - | ASSQDRHIYGYT
TRBD2 | TRBV27 | - | ASSPSAGGNEQF
- | TRBV25-1 | few | ASSESLHRGKNLY
- | TRBV5-1 | many | ASSTAYEQY
- | TRBV5-1 | - | ASSVEVGLYGYT
TRBD2 | TRBV6-1 | - | ASRATSGIGNEQF